Presented here are 3 T cell receptor beta chains from one specimen sequenced in a study of identifying expanded T cells in peripheral blood. Clones were read by immunoSEQ multiplex PCR, and TCRdb kept only the in-frame ones, dropping some. This table has approximately 50,000 clones, approximately 82% appearing once. The sequenced material came from blood. The receptors were sampled from a person aged 18-70 years in good health.

The rearrangement joins TRBV10-1 to TRBJ1-1; weak D call: TRBD1 (5 bases). V gave up 6 bases and J gave up 0 bases, with 14 bases separating them. The germline V gene encodes CDR1 WNHNN and CDR2 SYGVQD (reference sequence). The CDR3 consists of 15 residues. The CDR3 DNA reads as TGCGCCAGCAGGCACGGGGCCTTTTTGAACACTGAAGCTTTCTTT. This translates into CASRHGAFLNTEAFF.

The chain couples TRBV6-7 to TRBJ1-3; maybe TRBD1 (6 bases). TRBV6-7 is marked as an open reading frame, function uncertain. The CDR3 runs to 15 residues. V shed 5 bases and J shed 4 bases, with 15 bases lying between them. CDR3 nucleotide sequence: TGTGCCAGCAGTGGACAATGGACAGAAGGAAACACCATATATTTT. This sequence encodes CASSGQWTEGNTIYF.

This clone showed up just once. The chain combines TRBV5-1 with TRBJ2-1; 9 positions agree with TRBD2. V gave up 1 base and J gave up 5 bases; unmatched junction bases: 16. The CDR3 consists of 19 residues. Germline CDR1 reads SGHRS; CDR2 reads YFSETQ. CDR3 in amino acids: CASSLTPAGGPGKHNEQFF. The CDR3 DNA sequence: TGCGCCAGCAGCTTGACTCCGGCGGGAGGGCCTGGAAAGCACAATGAGCAGTTCTTC.